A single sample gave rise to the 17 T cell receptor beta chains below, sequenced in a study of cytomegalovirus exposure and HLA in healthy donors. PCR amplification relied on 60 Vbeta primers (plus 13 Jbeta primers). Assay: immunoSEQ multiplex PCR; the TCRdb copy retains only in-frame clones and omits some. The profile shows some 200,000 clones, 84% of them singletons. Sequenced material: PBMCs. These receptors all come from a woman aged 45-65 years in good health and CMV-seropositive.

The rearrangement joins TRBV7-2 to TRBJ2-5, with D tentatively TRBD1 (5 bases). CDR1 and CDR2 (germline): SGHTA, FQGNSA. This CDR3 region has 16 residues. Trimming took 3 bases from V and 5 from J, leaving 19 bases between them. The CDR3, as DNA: TGTGCCAGCAGCTTCCAGGGCTTTCCCTCCCAGGAGACCCAGTACTTC. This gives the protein CASSFQGFPSQETQYF.

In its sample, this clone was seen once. CDR3 in DNA: TGTGCCAGCAGCCTAAGACTAGCGGGGGGAGAGACCCAGTACTTC. It yields the protein CASSLRLAGGETQYF. The V call is TRBV6-5, the J call TRBJ2-5; the match to TRBD2 covers 13 bases. Per germline, CDR1 MNHEY and CDR2 SVGAGI. After removal of 6 bases from V and 4 bases from J, the junction contained 5 bases not matched to a gene. The CDR3 sequence is 15 residues long.

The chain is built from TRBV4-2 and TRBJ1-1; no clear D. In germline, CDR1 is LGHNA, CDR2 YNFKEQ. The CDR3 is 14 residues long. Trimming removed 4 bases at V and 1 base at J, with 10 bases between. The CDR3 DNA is TGTGCCAGCAGCCCAGGTTTGCGGAACACTGAAGCTTTCTTT. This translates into CASSPGLRNTEAFF.

The CDR3 here is CASNPRGGGGANVLTF. CDR3 nucleotides: TGTGCCAGTAATCCGAGGGGGGGCGGTGGGGCCAACGTCCTGACTTTC. The chain is built from TRBV19 and TRBJ2-6; the D gene is possibly TRBD2 (7 bases). CDR3 size: 16 residues. The V end lost 7 bases, the J end lost 3 bases, and 16 bases lay between the germline ends. CDR1 LNHDA and CDR2 SQIVND come from the germline V gene (reference sequence).

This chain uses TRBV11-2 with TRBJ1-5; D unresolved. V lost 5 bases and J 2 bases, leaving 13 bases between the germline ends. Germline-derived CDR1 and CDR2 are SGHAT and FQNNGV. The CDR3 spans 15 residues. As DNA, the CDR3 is TGTGCCAGCAGCGCGAACAGCGGGGGCAATCAGCCCCAGCATTTT. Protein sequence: CASSANSGGNQPQHF.

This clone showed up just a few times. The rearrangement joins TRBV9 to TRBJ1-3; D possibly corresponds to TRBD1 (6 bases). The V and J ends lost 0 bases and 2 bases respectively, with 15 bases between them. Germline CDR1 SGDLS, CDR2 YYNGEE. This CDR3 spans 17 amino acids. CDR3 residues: CASSVVGGAQPGNTIYF. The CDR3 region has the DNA TGTGCCAGCAGCGTAGTTGGGGGGGCCCAACCTGGAAACACCATATATTTT.

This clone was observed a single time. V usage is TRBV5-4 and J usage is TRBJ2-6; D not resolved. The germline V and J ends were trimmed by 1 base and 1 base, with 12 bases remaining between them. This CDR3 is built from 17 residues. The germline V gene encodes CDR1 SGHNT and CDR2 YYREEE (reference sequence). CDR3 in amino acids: CASSLYQTLSGANVLTF. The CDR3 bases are TGTGCCAGCAGCTTGTACCAGACACTGTCTGGGGCCAACGTCCTGACTTTC. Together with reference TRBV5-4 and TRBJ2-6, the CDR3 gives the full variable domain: ETGVTQSPTHLIKTRGQQVTLRCSSQSGHNTVSWYQQALGQGPQFIFQYYREEENGRGNFPPRFSGLQFPNYSSELNVNALELDDSALYLCASSLYQTLSGANVLTFGAGSRLTVL.

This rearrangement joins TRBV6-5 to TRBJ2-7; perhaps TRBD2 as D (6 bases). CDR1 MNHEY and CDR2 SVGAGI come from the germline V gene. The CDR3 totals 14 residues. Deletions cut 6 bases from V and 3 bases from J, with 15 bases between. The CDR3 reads CASSPVSGVYEQYF. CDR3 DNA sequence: TGTGCCAGCAGCCCCGTTTCGGGGGTCTACGAGCAGTACTTC.

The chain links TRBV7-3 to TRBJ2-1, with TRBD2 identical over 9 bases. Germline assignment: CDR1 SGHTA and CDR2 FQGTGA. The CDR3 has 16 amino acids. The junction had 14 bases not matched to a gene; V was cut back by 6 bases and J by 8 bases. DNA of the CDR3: TGTGCCAGCAGTCAAAAAGGGGGACTAGCTCGGCATGAGCAGTTCTTC. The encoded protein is CASSQKGGLARHEQFF.

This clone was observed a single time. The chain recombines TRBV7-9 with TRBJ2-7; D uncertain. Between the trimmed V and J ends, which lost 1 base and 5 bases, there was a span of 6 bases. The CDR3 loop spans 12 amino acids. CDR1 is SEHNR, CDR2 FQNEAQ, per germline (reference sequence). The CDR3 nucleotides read TGTGCCAGCAGCTTAGGTCAGGACGAGCAGTACTTC. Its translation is CASSLGQDEQYF.

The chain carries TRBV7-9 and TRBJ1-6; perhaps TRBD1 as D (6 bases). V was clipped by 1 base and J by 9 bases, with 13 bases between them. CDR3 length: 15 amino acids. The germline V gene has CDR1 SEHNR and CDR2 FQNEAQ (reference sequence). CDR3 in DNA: TGTGCCAGCAGCTTAGTGGGGGGGGCGCGTTCACCCCTCCACTTT. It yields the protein CASSLVGGARSPLHF.

CDR3 in amino acids: CASSPETSGQETQYF. The CDR3 DNA is TGTGCCAGCAGCCCCGAGACTAGCGGCCAAGAGACCCAGTACTTC. V is TRBV5-6 and J is TRBJ2-5; 9 nucleotides match TRBD2. The CDR3 has 15 amino acids. V dropped 4 bases and J dropped 1; count of bases not matched to a gene: 5. In germline, CDR1 is SGHDT, CDR2 YYEEEE.

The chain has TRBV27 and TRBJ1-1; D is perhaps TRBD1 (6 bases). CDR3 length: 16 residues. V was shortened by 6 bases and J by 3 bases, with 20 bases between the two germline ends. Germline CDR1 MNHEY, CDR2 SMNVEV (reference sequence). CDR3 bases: TGTGCCAGCAGCCCCCCGGGCAGGGGCCTTCACACTGAAGCTTTCTTT. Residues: CASSPPGRGLHTEAFF.

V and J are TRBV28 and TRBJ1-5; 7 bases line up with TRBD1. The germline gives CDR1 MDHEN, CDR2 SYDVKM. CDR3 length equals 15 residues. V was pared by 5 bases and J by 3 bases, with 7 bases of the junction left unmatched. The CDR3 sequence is CASSPTGVANQPQHF. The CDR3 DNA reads TGTGCCAGCAGTCCCACAGGGGTCGCCAATCAGCCCCAGCATTTT.

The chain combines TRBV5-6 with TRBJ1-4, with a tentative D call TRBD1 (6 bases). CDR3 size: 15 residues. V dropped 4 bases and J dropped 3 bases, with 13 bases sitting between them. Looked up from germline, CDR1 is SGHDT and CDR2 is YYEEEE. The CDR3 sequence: CASSDRTEANEKLFF. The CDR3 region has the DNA TGTGCCAGCAGCGATCGGACAGAAGCTAATGAAAAACTGTTTTTT.

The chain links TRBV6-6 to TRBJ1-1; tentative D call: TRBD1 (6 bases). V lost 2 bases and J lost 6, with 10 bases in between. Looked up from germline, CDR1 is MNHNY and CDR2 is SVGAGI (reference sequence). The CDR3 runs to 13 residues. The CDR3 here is CASSYGGYAEAFF. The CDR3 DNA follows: TGTGCCAGCAGTTACGGGGGCTATGCTGAAGCTTTCTTT.

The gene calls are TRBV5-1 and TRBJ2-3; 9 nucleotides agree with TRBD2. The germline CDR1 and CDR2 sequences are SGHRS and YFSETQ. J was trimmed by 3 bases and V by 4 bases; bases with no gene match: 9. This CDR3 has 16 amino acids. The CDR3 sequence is CASSPRALAGTDTQYF. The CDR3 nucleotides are TGCGCCAGCAGCCCGAGGGCGCTAGCGGGGACAGATACGCAGTATTTT.